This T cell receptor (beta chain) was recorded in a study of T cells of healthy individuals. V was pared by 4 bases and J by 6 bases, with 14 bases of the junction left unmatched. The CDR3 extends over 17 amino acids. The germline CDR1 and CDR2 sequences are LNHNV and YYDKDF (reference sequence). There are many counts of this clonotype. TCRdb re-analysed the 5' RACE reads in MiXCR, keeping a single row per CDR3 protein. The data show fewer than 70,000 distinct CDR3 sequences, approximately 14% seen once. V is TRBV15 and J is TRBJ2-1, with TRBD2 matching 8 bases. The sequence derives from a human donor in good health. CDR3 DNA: TGTGCCACCAGCATATACAGATCGGGGGGGGTAAGCAATGAGCAGTTCTTC. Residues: CATSIYRSGGVSNEQFF.